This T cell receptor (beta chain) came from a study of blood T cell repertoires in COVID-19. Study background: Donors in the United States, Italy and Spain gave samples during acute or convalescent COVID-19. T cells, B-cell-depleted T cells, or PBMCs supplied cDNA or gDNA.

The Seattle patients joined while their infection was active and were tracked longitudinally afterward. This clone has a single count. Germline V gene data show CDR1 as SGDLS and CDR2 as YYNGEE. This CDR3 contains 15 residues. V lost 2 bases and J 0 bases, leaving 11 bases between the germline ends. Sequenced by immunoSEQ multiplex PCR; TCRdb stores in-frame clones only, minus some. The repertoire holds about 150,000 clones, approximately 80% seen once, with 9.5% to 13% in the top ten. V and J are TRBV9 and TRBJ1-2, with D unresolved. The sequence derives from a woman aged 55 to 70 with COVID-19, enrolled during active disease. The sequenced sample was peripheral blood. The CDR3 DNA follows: TGTGCCAGCAGCGTCACCAGTGTGGCTAACTATGGCTACACCTTC. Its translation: CASSVTSVANYGYTF.